Following are 8 T cell receptor beta chains from one sample sequenced in a study of CD8 T cells in ankylosing spondylitis. General study points: Made up of under 10 highly homologous variants, a TCR beta motif appeared characteristic of ankylosing spondylitis blood.

From the 5' RACE reads, TCRdb called clonotypes with MiXCR, one entry per CDR3 protein. The sample consists of 500,000 or so distinct CDR3 sequences, 5.3% of them appearing once. These receptors' targets are unknown. Material for sequencing was blood, either unsorted or a sorted T cell fraction (not recorded which). The receptors originated from a male donor with ankylosing spondylitis.

For this clonotype: A much larger clone differs from this one at a single base, so this may be a read error. This rearrangement joins TRBV6-6 to TRBJ2-7; D may correspond to TRBD1 or TRBD2 (5 bases each). Germline V lookup: CDR1 MNHNY, CDR2 SVGAGI (reference sequence). V lost 8 bases and J lost 8, with 16 bases in between. The CDR3 has 12 amino acids. CDR3 sequence reads: CASGFAGTQQYF. In DNA form, the CDR3 reads TGTGCCAGCGGTTTCGCAGGGACCCAGCAGTACTTC.

There are a few counts of this clonotype. The V gene is TRBV12-3 or TRBV12-4, the J gene TRBJ2-7; no definite D call. The ends were cut back, 6 bases at V and 3 bases at J, with 12 bases in the middle. The CDR3 contains 13 residues. CDR3: CASSIGPYYEQYF. Here the CDR3 DNA reads TGTGCCAGCAGCATTGGGCCCTACTACGAGCAGTACTTC.

The V gene is TRBV20-1, the J gene TRBJ2-7; TRBD2 matches at 10 bases. Germline CDR1 reads DFQATT; CDR2 reads SNEGSKA (reference sequence). After removal of 4 bases from V and 2 bases from J, the junction contained 8 bases not matched to a gene. The CDR3 has 15 residues. The CDR3 nucleotides read TGCAGTGCTATTCGTCTAGCGGGAGATCCCTACGAGCAGTACTTC. Amino acids: CSAIRLAGDPYEQYF.

This clonotype was picked up many times. This chain links TRBV27 with TRBJ2-7, with 7 bases matching TRBD1. Germline CDR1 reads MNHEY; CDR2 reads SMNVEV (reference sequence). The V segment lost 5 bases and the J segment 2 bases; nucleotides outside the gene matches: 12. This CDR3 spans 16 amino acids. DNA for the CDR3: TGTGCCAGCAGTCCCCTGAAGGGACAGAAACCCTACGAGCAGTACTTC. This encodes CASSPLKGQKPYEQYF.

This clonotype was observed many times. The chain combines TRBV20-1 with TRBJ1-2; TRBD1 matches 7 bases. This CDR3 comprises 13 residues. Trimming at V came to 3 bases and at J to 8 bases, leaving 9 bases not matched to a gene. Germline loops: CDR1 DFQATT, CDR2 SNEGSKA (reference sequence). CDR3 nucleotide sequence: TGCAGTGCTAGGCAGGGGGGAGTTGAAGGCTACACCTTC. Translated: CSARQGGVEGYTF.

CDR3 DNA sequence: TGTGCCAGCAGTTACTCGACGTGGGCTAGCGGGAGTAGGGTTGGGGAGACCCAGTACTTC. Translation: CASSYSTWASGSRVGETQYF. The chain links TRBV6-2 or TRBV6-3 to TRBJ2-5, with TRBD2 identical over 10 bases. This CDR3 comprises 20 residues. CDR1 is MNHEY, CDR2 SVGEGT, per germline. V lost 0 bases, J lost 5 bases, and 18 bases stayed unmatched.

In this sample, this clonotype turned up once. The rearrangement joins TRBV6-2 or TRBV6-3 to TRBJ2-1; 7 bases align to TRBD1. Germline V gene lookup returns CDR1 MNHEY and CDR2 SVGEGT. V shed 0 bases, J shed 14 bases, and the junction held 19 bases outside the gene matches. This CDR3 has 17 amino acids. CDR3 DNA sequence: TGTGCCAGCAGTTACTCGACAGGGCCCGGGCAGGGAGATTGGAAGTTCTTC. Its protein is CASSYSTGPGQGDWKFF.

CDR3 amino acids: CASRGGGPGPQHF. CDR3 coding DNA: TGTGCCAGCAGGGGCGGGGGGCCCGGGCCCCAGCATTTT. The chain employs TRBV2 and TRBJ1-5; D is possibly TRBD1 (6 bases). Germline CDR1 and CDR2: SNHLY and FYNNEI. V lost 6 bases to trimming and J lost 9 bases, with 15 bases between them. The CDR3 sequence is 13 residues long.